This is a list of T cell receptor beta chains from one sample in a study of persistence of HIV-infected CD4 T cells. Sequenced by immunoSEQ multiplex PCR; TCRdb stores in-frame clones only, minus some. The sample lists 25,000 to 35,000 clones, 82% occurring once. Which antigens these TCRs recognize remains unknown. The specimen comprised CD4+ T cells sorted from PBMCs after 18-hour stimulation, sampled from a patient who received antiretroviral therapy. These receptors were collected from an adult man with HIV who was CMV-seropositive. Each CDR3 is given with its conserved first and last residue. Each record gives: D gene, clone size, J gene, V gene, CDR3 DNA, CDR3 protein. A D gene is named only where the DNA matches it firmly. Size values are once, few and many counts, or a class for expanded clones, and some rows have none.

>-|-|TRBJ2-7|TRBV9
TGTGCCAGCGGGACGGCCTACGAGCAGTACTTC
CASGTAYEQYF
>-|-|TRBJ2-5|TRBV6-1
TGTGCCAGCAGTGAAGGGGACATCCGGGAGACCCAGTACTTC
CASSEGDIRETQYF
>-|-|TRBJ2-1|TRBV3-1/TRBV3-2
TGTGCCAGCAGCCAGGGGGGGGCGAATGAGCAGTTCTTC
CASSQGGANEQFF
>-|-|TRBJ1-6|TRBV6-1
TGTGCCAGCAGTGAAGCGCTAGGCATCGTTAATTCACCCCTCCACTTT
CASSEALGIVNSPLHF
>TRBD1|-|TRBJ1-2|TRBV30
TGTGCCTGGAGTTACGGGGACAGGGTAATGGGTGGCTACACCTTC
CAWSYGDRVMGGYTF
>-|-|TRBJ1-1|TRBV29-1
TGCAGCGTTGACAGGGCGATGAACACTGAAGCTTTCTTT
CSVDRAMNTEAFF
>TRBD1|-|TRBJ1-3|TRBV18
TGTGCCAGCTCACCAGAGACAGGGGCCGGAAACACCATATATTTT
CASSPETGAGNTIYF
>TRBD1|-|TRBJ2-5|TRBV18
TGTGCCAGCTCACAAGGGACAGGTGATGCAGAGACCCAGTACTTC
CASSQGTGDAETQYF
>TRBD1|-|TRBJ1-2|TRBV10-1
TGCGCCACCATCTCCCCCGGGACAGGGTTCACCTATGGCTACACCTTC
CATISPGTGFTYGYTF
>TRBD2|-|TRBJ2-2|TRBV19
TGTGCCAGTAGTATGAGAGTCGGACTAGCGGGCACCGGGGAGCTGTTTTTT
CASSMRVGLAGTGELFF
>-|-|TRBJ2-5|TRBV5-5
TGTGCCAGCACCTTCGGACCTACGGGGACCCAGTACTTC
CASTFGPTGTQYF
>TRBD1|-|TRBJ2-3|TRBV6-5
TGTGCCAGCAGTTACCACAGGGGGCCAGATACGCAGTATTTT
CASSYHRGPDTQYF
>TRBD2|-|TRBJ2-5|TRBV30
TGTGCCTGGAATGGACTAGCGGGGGGGCGAGAGACCCAGTACTTC
CAWNGLAGGRETQYF
>TRBD1|-|TRBJ1-6|TRBV9
TGTGCCAGCAGCGGAGGACAGGGTATGTCCCTCCACTTT
CASSGGQGMSLHF
>TRBD1|-|TRBJ1-4|TRBV25-1
TGTGCCAGCAGTGAATACCAGGGGGCAGCTAATGAAAAACTGTTTTTT
CASSEYQGAANEKLFF
>TRBD1|-|TRBJ2-2|TRBV6-6
TGTGCCAGCAGTTACTCGGACAGGCGGAACACCGGGGAGCTGTTTTTT
CASSYSDRRNTGELFF
>TRBD2|-|TRBJ2-1|TRBV6-2/TRBV6-3
TGTGCCAGCAGTTATTCCTTAACGAGTAGTCTAGCGGGGGGGTACAATGAGCAGTTCTTC
CASSYSLTSSLAGGYNEQFF
>-|-|TRBJ1-4|TRBV6-5
TGTGCCAGCAGTTACCGGGGGAGGGCCGGCAGTGAAAAACTGTTTTTT
CASSYRGRAGSEKLFF
>-|-|TRBJ2-3|TRBV5-5
TGTGCCAGCAGACTGGTGGCTGGGTCGACAGATACGCAGTATTTT
CASRLVAGSTDTQYF
>-|-|TRBJ2-2|TRBV5-8
TGTGCCAGCAGCCCGACACGGTTCAACACCGGGGAGCTGTTTTTT
CASSPTRFNTGELFF
>-|-|TRBJ2-1|TRBV29-1
TGCAGCGCCTCTTGGGGGTTGGGGAATGAGCAGTTCTTC
CSASWGLGNEQFF
>TRBD1|-|TRBJ1-1|TRBV19
TGTGCCAGTAGCCCACAGGGGAGGAACACTGAAGCTTTCTTT
CASSPQGRNTEAFF
>-|-|TRBJ1-2|TRBV3-1/TRBV3-2
TGTGCCAGCAGCCAAGATCCCGTTGCCTCAGGCAGATATGGCTACACCTTC
CASSQDPVASGRYGYTF
>-|-|TRBJ2-2|TRBV6-5
TGTGCCAGCAACGGCCAGGGCGGCACCGGGGAGCTGTTTTTT
CASNGQGGTGELFF
>-|-|TRBJ1-6|TRBV6-5
TGTGCCAGCAGTTATAGTGTAGGGTATAATTCACCCCTCCACTTT
CASSYSVGYNSPLHF
>TRBD2|-|TRBJ2-7|TRBV4-3
TGCGCCAGCAGCTTGCGGGGGATCCACGAGCAGTACTTC
CASSLRGIHEQYF
>TRBD2|-|TRBJ2-7|TRBV12-5
TGTGCTAGTGGTTTAGATGGGCTAGCGGGGGGTGCCTACGAGCAGTACTTC
CASGLDGLAGGAYEQYF
>-|-|TRBJ2-3|TRBV27
TGTGCCAGCAGTTTAGTCGGAAGGGATACGCAGTATTTT
CASSLVGRDTQYF
>-|-|TRBJ1-5|TRBV6-5
TGTGCCAGCAGTACACAGGGAGGGGATCAGCCCCAGCATTTT
CASSTQGGDQPQHF
>-|few|TRBJ2-2|TRBV5-4
TGTGCCAGCAGCTTACGGGAGACCGGGGAGCTGTTTTTT
CASSLRETGELFF
>TRBD1|-|TRBJ1-1|TRBV2
TGTGCCAGTAGACAGGGGGGAAACACTGAAGCTTTCTTT
CASRQGGNTEAFF
>-|once|TRBJ2-7|TRBV5-1
TGCGCCAGCAGCCGGGTGGGGGGTGCCTACGAGCAGTACTTC
CASSRVGGAYEQYF
>TRBD1|few|TRBJ1-2|TRBV19
TGTGCCAGTAGTATCGGACAGGGCGGATTTAACTATGGCTACACCTTC
CASSIGQGGFNYGYTF
>TRBD2|once|TRBJ2-5|TRBV10-3
TGTGCCATCAGTTCGACCGCGGGACTAGCGGGGGCGGAGACCCAGTACTTC
CAISSTAGLAGAETQYF
>-|-|TRBJ2-4|TRBV18
TGTGCCAGCTCACCCCCCGAGGGGTTAGCCAAAAACATTCAGTACTTC
CASSPPEGLAKNIQYF
>TRBD1|-|TRBJ1-5|TRBV7-2
TGTGCCAGCAGCCTCGCCGGGACAGGGGTAAATCAGCCCCAGCATTTT
CASSLAGTGVNQPQHF
>-|few|TRBJ1-1|TRBV6-2/TRBV6-3
TGTGCCAGCAGTTACTCTTGGGGGAACACTGAAGCTTTCTTT
CASSYSWGNTEAFF
>-|once|TRBJ1-6|TRBV21-1
TGTGCCAGCAGCAAAGCGCGAGGGCAGGGAAATTCACCCCTCCACTTT
CASSKARGQGNSPLHF
>-|-|TRBJ1-2|TRBV30
TGTGCCTGGAGTGTACAGAATAACTATGGCTACACCTTC
CAWSVQNNYGYTF
>-|-|TRBJ1-5|TRBV7-8
TGTGCCAGCAGCCGCACGGGACCTCAGCCCCAGCATTTT
CASSRTGPQPQHF
>TRBD1|few|TRBJ1-6|TRBV19
TGTGCCAGTAGTACCCGACAGGGAGGGAGGCCACCCCTCCACTTT
CASSTRQGGRPPLHF
>-|-|TRBJ1-1|TRBV2
TGTGCCAGCAGCACAGGGCGTGCTGAAGCTTTCTTT
CASSTGRAEAFF
>TRBD2|-|TRBJ2-1|TRBV5-1
TGCGCCAGCGGGACGGGACTAGGGTCCTACAATGAGCAGTTCTTC
CASGTGLGSYNEQFF
>-|once|TRBJ2-7|TRBV5-6
TGTGCCAGCAGCTTGAACGGGGCGAACGAGCAGTACTTC
CASSLNGANEQYF
>-|-|TRBJ1-2|TRBV27
TGTGCCAGCAGTCCGCAGGTTACCCTTAACTATGGCTACACCTTC
CASSPQVTLNYGYTF
>TRBD1|-|TRBJ2-7|TRBV15
TGTGCCACCAGCAGCGGGACAGGGAGGGCAACCTACGAGCAGTACTTC
CATSSGTGRATYEQYF
>TRBD2|-|TRBJ2-2|TRBV5-6
TGTGCCAGCACCCGACTAGCGGACGGGGAGCTGTTTTTT
CASTRLADGELFF